This T cell receptor (beta chain) was identified in a study of cytomegalovirus exposure and HLA in healthy donors. General study results and limits: Further analysis, carried out later, found HLA-associated TCR beta chains more clonally expanded than equally common other chains. Sequencing probably produced one cluster of sequence variants that were highly shared.

All the people who gave samples were healthy bone marrow donors. In regard to this clone: Its target is not known.

Primers included in the PCR were 60 Vbeta and 13 Jbeta primers. TCRdb's table, derived via immunoSEQ multiplex PCR, lists solely in-frame clones and lacks some. The sample yields about 180,000 clones, approximately 78% seen once. Looked up from germline, CDR1 is LNHDA and CDR2 is SQIVND (reference sequence). The CDR3 has 17 residues. With V trimmed by 5 bases and J by 0 bases, 11 bases remained unmatched. The specimen sequenced was PBMCs. This TCR derives from a woman between 45 and 60 years old in good health and CMV-seropositive. The chain couples TRBV19 to TRBJ1-1; 8 nucleotides agree with TRBD1. This chain's CDR3 is CASSQVAGGLMNTEAFF. CDR3 sequence (DNA): TGTGCCAGTAGTCAAGTCGCAGGGGGCTTGATGAACACTGAAGCTTTCTTT. Full variable domain (rest looked up from reference TRBV19 and TRBJ1-1): DGGITQSPKYLFRKEGQNVTLSCEQNLNHDAMYWYRQDPGQGLRLIYYSQIVNDFQKGDIAEGYSVSREKKESFPLTVTSAQKNPTAFYLCASSQVAGGLMNTEAFFGQGTRLTVV.